The 25 T cell receptor beta chains below were found in one sample sequenced in a study of T cells in localized non-small cell lung cancer. Clones were read by immunoSEQ multiplex PCR, and TCRdb kept only the in-frame ones, dropping some. The repertoire consists of just under 80,000 clones, with approximately 80% occurring once and the leading ten covering about a tenth. The sequencing used peripheral blood, collected before any cancer treatment. Receptor source: a female donor over 55 with stage I lung adenocarcinoma.

Of note for this clone: Likely a read error: the CDR3 ends without its conserved phenylalanine or tryptophan. No DNA is shown, since the ends of the CDR3 on it are uncertain; the CDR3 is the one TCRdb lists. V gene TRBV7-2 combines with J gene TRBJ2-3; no check of the table's D call, TRBD2, against the DNA was made. Germline-derived CDR1 and CDR2 are SGHTA and FQGNSA. The CDR3 is made up of 12 amino acids, end residues included. CDR3 region: CASSRPGLAGGL.

V is TRBV19 and J is TRBJ2-7; 12 bases are shared with TRBD1. J gave up 1 base and V 3 bases, and 4 bases lay outside the gene matches. The CDR3 extends over 16 amino acids. Germline V gene sequence: CDR1 LNHDA, CDR2 SQIVND (reference sequence). The CDR3 region is CASSIGTGGISYEQYF. As DNA, the CDR3 is TGTGCCAGTAGTATTGGGACAGGGGGCATATCCTACGAGCAGTACTTC.

This clone was counted a single time. The CDR3 DNA is TGTGCCTGGAGTGTATCCCAAGGGCACGAGCAGTACTTC. Translated, it gives CAWSVSQGHEQYF. The V and J genes are TRBV30 and TRBJ2-7; D unclear. Germline CDR1 GTSNPN, CDR2 SVGIG (reference sequence). V was trimmed by 0 bases and J by 5 bases, leaving 11 bases between them. This CDR3 comprises 13 residues.

The gene calls are TRBV4-3 and TRBJ2-3; D call uncertain. Trimming pared 0 bases from V and 7 bases from J, leaving 11 bases between. The CDR3 loop spans 14 amino acids. The germline V gene has CDR1 LGHNA and CDR2 YSLEER. The CDR3 bases are TGCGCCAGCAGCCAAGACCCAGGATTGAATACGCAGTATTTT. Its translation is CASSQDPGLNTQYF.

This chain links TRBV9 with TRBJ2-5; D is possibly TRBD2 (6 bases). Looked up from germline, CDR1 is SGDLS and CDR2 is YYNGEE. This CDR3 comprises 13 residues. Trimming left V 1 base short and J 5 bases short, with 9 bases between. The CDR3 here is CASSVYGGETQYF. The CDR3 DNA sequence: TGTGCCAGCAGCGTATATGGGGGGGAGACCCAGTACTTC.

The chain employs TRBV7-2 and TRBJ2-2; the D gene is possibly TRBD2 (6 bases). This CDR3 is built from 14 residues. Germline V gives CDR1 SGHTA, CDR2 FQGNSA. V was pared by 5 bases and J by 6 bases, with 13 bases between. The chain's CDR3 is CASSPHRLAGELFF. The CDR3 nucleotides are TGTGCCAGCAGCCCCCACCGACTAGCCGGGGAGCTGTTTTTT.

The rearrangement uses TRBV19 and TRBJ2-7; no firm D call. Germline V CDR1 and CDR2: LNHDA, SQIVND (reference sequence). V was trimmed by 5 bases and J by 1 base, leaving 15 bases between them. CDR3 size: 15 residues. CDR3 in amino acids: CASSPPGLPSYEQYF. The CDR3 region has the DNA TGTGCCAGTAGTCCTCCCGGGCTGCCGTCCTACGAGCAGTACTTC.

The gene calls are TRBV19 and TRBJ1-5, with D perhaps TRBD1 (6 bases). Trimming removed 3 bases at V and 5 bases at J, with 11 bases between. Per the germline V gene, CDR1 is LNHDA and CDR2 is SQIVND (reference sequence). The CDR3 is 14 residues long. The CDR3, as DNA: TGTGCCAGTAGTATTACAGGGATCTATCAGCCCCAGCATTTT. Translated: CASSITGIYQPQHF.

In this sample, this clone turned up once. The gene calls are TRBV7-6 and TRBJ2-1, with 14 positions matching TRBD2. From germline, CDR1 is SGHVS and CDR2 FNYEAQ. The CDR3 consists of 16 residues. The V and J ends lost 5 bases and 7 bases, in that order; junction bases with no gene match: 7. Here the CDR3 reads CASSLTGTSGRNEQFF. Here the CDR3 DNA reads TGTGCCAGCAGCCTAACCGGGACTAGCGGGAGAAATGAGCAGTTCTTC.

The V call is TRBV9, the J call TRBJ2-1, with TRBD2 matching 7 bases. Trimming removed 3 bases from V and 6 bases from J; junction bases left unmatched: 18. The germline V gene encodes CDR1 SGDLS and CDR2 YYNGEE. The CDR3 extends over 18 amino acids. CDR3: CASSARGRTSELGNEQFF. The CDR3 nucleotides are TGTGCCAGCAGCGCGCGGGGGAGGACTTCGGAATTGGGCAATGAGCAGTTCTTC.

With respect to this clone: Mismatch with germline at one junction end may stem from a read error. The V call is TRBV7-2, the J call TRBJ2-3; D assignment may be TRBD1 or TRBD2 (5 bases each). The CDR3 has 13 amino acids. Germline CDR1 reads SGHTA; CDR2 reads FQGNSA. CDR3 nucleotide sequence: TGTGCCACCCGGGACCTTAGCAGAGATACGCAGTATTTT. Encoded protein: CATRDLSRDTQYF. The full variable domain, with the rest looked up from reference TRBV7-2 and TRBJ2-3, is GAGVSQSPSNKVTEKGKDVELRCDPISGHTALYWYRQSLGQGLEFLIYFQGNSAPDKSGLPSDRFSAERTGGSVSTLTIQRTQQEDSAVYLCATRDLSRDTQYFGPGTRLTVL.

The chain is built from TRBV27 and TRBJ2-3, with a tentative D call TRBD2 (5 bases). The CDR3 has 14 amino acids. The germline gives CDR1 MNHEY, CDR2 SMNVEV (reference sequence). V shed 1 base and J shed 4 bases, with 9 bases lying between them. In DNA form, the CDR3 reads TGTGCCAGCAGTTTATTAGGGAGTGCAGATACGCAGTATTTT. Residues: CASSLLGSADTQYF.

The chain has TRBV28 and TRBJ2-7, with TRBD2 matching 7 bases. Trimming took 7 bases from V and 1 from J; bases not matched to a gene: 7. The CDR3 runs to 14 residues. Germline CDR1 reads MDHEN; CDR2 reads SYDVKM. Written as DNA, the CDR3 is TGTGCCAGCACACCAGCGGGATCATCCTACGAGCAGTACTTC. It specifies CASTPAGSSYEQYF.

The gene calls are TRBV2 and TRBJ1-1; 7 bases align to TRBD1. The germline gives CDR1 SNHLY, CDR2 FYNNEI. V shed 6 bases and J 8 bases; nucleotides not matched to a gene: 12. The CDR3 runs to 14 residues. CDR3 amino acids: CASRDPWGQTEAFF. In DNA, the CDR3 is TGTGCCAGCAGAGATCCGTGGGGACAGACAGAAGCTTTCTTT. The whole variable domain, remainder taken from reference TRBV2 and TRBJ1-1, is EPEVTQTPSHQVTQMGQEVILRCVPISNHLYFYWYRQILGQKVEFLVSFYNNEISEKSEIFDDQFSVERPDGSNFTLKIRSTKLEDSAMYFCASRDPWGQTEAFFGQGTRLTVV.

This rearrangement joins TRBV11-2 to TRBJ2-7; tentatively, D is TRBD2 (5 bases). CDR1 and CDR2 (germline): SGHAT, FQNNGV. The CDR3 totals 13 residues. Trimming took 0 bases from V and 7 from J, leaving 10 bases between them. As DNA, the CDR3 is TGTGCCAGCAGCTTAGATCGCCCGGGGGAGCAGTACTTC. It is translated as CASSLDRPGEQYF.

The V call is TRBV19, the J call TRBJ2-1; TRBD1 is a possible D gene (6 bases). From germline, CDR1 is LNHDA and CDR2 SQIVND (reference sequence). The CDR3 is 14 residues long. The germline V and J ends were trimmed by 3 bases and 7 bases, with 13 bases remaining between them. CDR3: CASSMDRRGNEQFF. The CDR3 nucleotides are TGTGCCAGTAGTATGGATAGAAGGGGGAATGAGCAGTTCTTC.

Concerning this clone: A junction end diverges from the germline sequence, so it may reflect a read error. The chain combines TRBV6-1 with TRBJ2-6, with no clear D. Germline-derived CDR1 and CDR2 are MNHNS and SASEGT. The CDR3 consists of 17 residues. This chain's CDR3 is CASSQARAISGANVLTF. The CDR3 DNA reads TGTGCCAGCAGTCAAGCCCGGGCTATTTCTGGGGCCAACGTCCTGACTTTC.

The chain recombines TRBV7-2 with TRBJ1-2; no firm D call. The CDR3 has 15 residues. Germline V gene data show CDR1 as SGHTA and CDR2 as FQGNSA. Trimming shortened V by 2 bases and J by 2 bases, and 12 bases separated the two germline ends. This chain's CDR3 is CASSLNAGGNYGYTF. The CDR3 bases are TGTGCCAGCAGCTTAAACGCCGGCGGGAACTATGGCTACACCTTC. Full variable domain (missing parts from reference TRBV7-2 and TRBJ1-2): GAGVSQSPSNKVTEKGKDVELRCDPISGHTALYWYRQSLGQGLEFLIYFQGNSAPDKSGLPSDRFSAERTGGSVSTLTIQRTQQEDSAVYLCASSLNAGGNYGYTFGSGTRLTVV.

This chain joins TRBV30 and TRBJ1-1; the D is unclear. The CDR3 runs to 11 residues. Trimming cost V 5 bases and J 4 bases, with 8 bases left between them. Germline CDR1 and CDR2: GTSNPN and SVGIG (reference sequence). The CDR3 protein is CAWDGGTEAFF. In DNA form, the CDR3 reads TGTGCCTGGGATGGAGGCACTGAAGCTTTCTTT.

The table lists this clone with a count of one. The CDR3 DNA reads as TGTGCCAGCAGCGAACTAGCGGGGCGCACAGATACGCAGTATTTT. Its translation is CASSELAGRTDTQYF. The rearrangement links TRBV5-6 to TRBJ2-3; TRBD2 agrees at 10 bases. Germline-derived CDR1 and CDR2 are SGHDT and YYEEEE. The junction had 3 bases not matched to a gene; V was cut back by 4 bases and J by 1 base. The CDR3 is made up of 15 amino acids.

The chain joins TRBV6-1 to TRBJ1-1, with 9 bases aligning to TRBD1. V lost 11 bases and J lost 4; bases outside the gene matches: 5. CDR1 is MNHNS and CDR2 is SASEGT in the germline V gene. The CDR3 covers 12 residues. CDR3 region: CAVGQGTTEAFF. CDR3 DNA sequence: TGTGCCGTTGGACAGGGGACCACTGAAGCTTTCTTT.

This rearrangement joins TRBV27 to TRBJ2-3, with 12 nucleotides matching TRBD2. Looked up from germline, CDR1 is MNHEY and CDR2 is SMNVEV (reference sequence). Trimming took 3 bases from V and 9 from J; bases not matched to a gene: 7. The CDR3 loop spans 15 amino acids. CDR3 amino acids: CASSFTGTSGSTQYF. DNA for the CDR3: TGTGCCAGCAGTTTCACCGGGACTAGCGGGTCAACGCAGTATTTT.

The CDR3 spells CASSLLGQLNYGYTF. CDR3 in DNA: TGCGCCAGCAGCTTGTTGGGACAGCTGAACTATGGCTACACCTTC. V usage is TRBV5-1 and J usage is TRBJ1-2, with 7 bases fitting TRBD1. The CDR3 is 15 residues long. Germline V gene data show CDR1 as SGHRS and CDR2 as YFSETQ. Losses at the gene ends were 1 base for V and 2 bases for J; bases not matched to a gene: 5.

This sequence joins TRBV7-3 and TRBJ2-2, with D perhaps given as TRBD1 or TRBD2 (5 bases each). Trimming took off 0 bases at V and 6 bases at J, with 11 bases between the two ends. This CDR3 is 15 amino acids long. From germline, CDR1 is SGHTA and CDR2 FQGTGA. The CDR3 spells CASSLTSVGAGELFF. CDR3 sequence (DNA): TGTGCCAGCAGCTTAACTAGCGTGGGGGCCGGGGAGCTGTTTTTT.

The V and J genes are TRBV5-4 and TRBJ1-1, with TRBD1 matching over 7 bases. The J segment lost 1 base and the V segment lost 0 bases, leaving 0 bases of the junction unmatched. In germline, CDR1 is SGHNT, CDR2 YYREEE (reference sequence). The CDR3 loop spans 14 amino acids. The CDR3 here is CASSLGDRNTEAFF. Here the CDR3 DNA reads TGTGCCAGCAGCTTGGGGGACAGGAACACTGAAGCTTTCTTT.